This record looks at one T cell receptor beta chain sequence and its context. Its target antigen remains unknown. One base away there is no much larger clone; base qualities are not given. Libraries were built with PCR. Sequencing relied on an Illumina HiSeq 2500. TCR libraries were prepared with molecular barcoding, using unique molecular identifiers to normalize TCRbeta repertoire quantification. TCRdb ran its own pipeline on the public reads, namely fastp trimming at Q25 and MiXCR clone calling, and kept in-frame beta chains. Entries are consolidated by CDR3 protein sequence, retaining the most common genes and DNA. This sample gives under 300,000 distinct CDR3 sequences in total; 11% of them show up just once. The ten largest make up about a quarter of the sample. Explained via the paper, the treatment or condition label denotes: allogeneic hematopoietic cell transplantation with graft depleted of TCRalphabeta T cells and CD19 B cells. The children who served as transplant recipients had been given grafts of TCRalphabeta/CD19-depleted allogeneic hematopoietic cells.

The cysteine opens and the phenylalanine closes a CDR3 of 15 amino acids. Only the CDR3 DNA stays, 45 bases, in frame from base 1. Looking up the germline V gene yields CDR1 MNHNS and CDR2 SASEGT. The junction shows trimming of 7 bases on V and 3 bases on J, plus 18 bases between the germline ends. The data derive from a study of T-cell reconstitution after alpha-beta-depleted transplantation in children (dated by TCRdb to about 2016). General notes on the study: T-cell immune reconstitution after TCRalphabeta/CD19-depleted allogeneic hematopoietic cell transplantation in children was quantitatively tracked in the study by means of TCR repertoire profiling.

Overall study results and their limits: In some patients, high TCRbeta diversity at day 60 was attributed to recipient T cells and intrathymic progenitors that had survived conditioning. Apparently early alphabetaT-cell count recovery about two months after transplant reportedly relied on only several hundred rapidly expanded clones derived from non-depleted graft cells. Over subsequent months, a decline in hyperexpanded clone frequencies was noted, and after one year, T-cell counts and TCRbeta diversity were mostly ascribed to newly produced T cells.

Sample: peripheral blood, taken 180 days after TCRalphabeta/CD19-depleted stem cell transplant. The clonotype originates from a male patient between 2 and 10 years old who had a stem cell transplant for chronic granulomatous disease, so the T cells may come from the graft donor. Here the chain combines TRBV6-1 and TRBJ1-1, with TRBD1 perhaps the D gene, on 5 matching bases. CDR3 loop: CASTFGSWGYTEAFF. The DNA sequence is TGTGCCAGCACCTTTGGGAGTTGGGGCTACACTGAAGCTTTCTTT.